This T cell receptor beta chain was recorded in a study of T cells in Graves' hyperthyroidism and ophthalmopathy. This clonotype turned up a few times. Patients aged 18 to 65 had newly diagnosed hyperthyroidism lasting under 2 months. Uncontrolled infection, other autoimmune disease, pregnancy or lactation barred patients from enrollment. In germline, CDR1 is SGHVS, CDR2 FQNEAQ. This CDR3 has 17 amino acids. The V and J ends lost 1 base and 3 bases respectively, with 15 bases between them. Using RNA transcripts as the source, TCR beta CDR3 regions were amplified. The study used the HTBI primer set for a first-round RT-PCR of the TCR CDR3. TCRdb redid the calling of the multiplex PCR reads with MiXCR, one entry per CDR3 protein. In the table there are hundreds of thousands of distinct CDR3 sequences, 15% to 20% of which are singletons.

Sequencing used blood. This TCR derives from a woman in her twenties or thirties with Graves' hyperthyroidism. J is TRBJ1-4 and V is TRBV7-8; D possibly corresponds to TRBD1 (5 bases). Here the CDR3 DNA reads TGTGCCAGCAGCTTAGAGGCAGCCCCGGGGGCTAATGAAAAACTGTTTTTT. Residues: CASSLEAAPGANEKLFF.